Each of the 19 T cell receptor beta chains below was sequenced from the same sample in a study of prognosis after radiotherapy for stage I lung cancer. Starting from genomic DNA, TCR beta CDR3 was amplified through two-round multiplex PCR. Used in first-round PCR were primers specific to each TRBV and TRBJ gene. TCRdb ran MiXCR on the multiplex PCR reads and lists one entry per CDR3 protein. The repertoire consists of over 15,000 distinct CDR3 sequences, with around 52% occurring once and the leading ten covering 25% to 30%. The sample was PBMCs, taken before or after stereotactic body radiation therapy (not recorded which). Receptor source: a donor of 50 years or more with non-small cell lung cancer.

The chain joins TRBV11-3 to TRBJ2-1; TRBD2 aligns across 10 bases. J gave up 2 bases and V 4 bases, and 8 bases lay outside the gene matches. Germline CDR1 and CDR2: SGHNT and YENEEA. The length of the CDR3 is 17 residues. The CDR3 nucleotides are TGTGCCAGCAGCTCCGTGACACTAGCGGGAACCTACAATGAGCAGTTCTTC. The encoded protein is CASSSVTLAGTYNEQFF.

The J gene is TRBJ2-1, the V gene TRBV20-1; tentative D call: TRBD1 (5 bases). This CDR3 has 14 amino acids. The V gene lost 3 bases and the J gene lost 0 bases, with 9 bases spanning the gap. Germline V gene sequence: CDR1 DFQATT, CDR2 SNEGSKA (reference sequence). CDR3 coding DNA: TGCAGTGCTAGGGACATGAGCTCCTACAATGAGCAGTTCTTC. Translation gives CSARDMSSYNEQFF.

This clonotype was observed many times. The chain links TRBV5-1 to TRBJ2-3, with D possibly matching TRBD2 (7 bases). Germline lookup yields CDR1 SGHRS and CDR2 YFSETQ. Trimming stripped 6 bases from V and 1 base from J, with 24 bases between. The CDR3 has 18 amino acids. CDR3 sequence: CASKTGGLTYGGTDTQYF. In DNA form, the CDR3 reads TGCGCCAGCAAAACCGGGGGGCTAACCTACGGGGGCACAGATACGCAGTATTTT.

V gene TRBV30 combines with J gene TRBJ2-3; the match to TRBD1 covers 8 bases. Germline CDR1 GTSNPN, CDR2 SVGIG (reference sequence). V lost 4 bases, J lost 4 bases, and 7 bases stayed unmatched. This CDR3 region has 14 residues. The CDR3 DNA follows: TGTGCCTGGAACTTGGACAGGGCGGCAGATACGCAGTATTTT. This translates into CAWNLDRAADTQYF.

This clonotype is judged medium-sized (0.01 to 0.1%). The chain joins TRBV5-1 to TRBJ2-7; the match to TRBD1 covers 7 bases. Germline assignment: CDR1 SGHRS and CDR2 YFSETQ. The junction had 11 bases not matched to a gene; V was cut back by 5 bases and J by 6 bases. The CDR3 covers 14 residues. CDR3 sequence reads: CASRLNDRVGEQYF. Written as DNA, the CDR3 is TGCGCCAGCAGGTTGAATGACAGGGTGGGCGAGCAGTACTTC.

The chain couples TRBV20-1 to TRBJ1-5, with 8 positions matching TRBD1. CDR3 length equals 13 residues. In germline, CDR1 is DFQATT, CDR2 SNEGSKA (reference sequence). V lost 4 bases and J lost 6; bases outside the gene matches: 5. In DNA form, the CDR3 reads TGCAGTGCTATGGACAGGGTTGGTCAGCCCCAGCATTTT. Protein product: CSAMDRVGQPQHF.

V usage is TRBV30 and J usage is TRBJ2-6, with D unresolved. The CDR3 is 15 amino acids. CDR1 is GTSNPN and CDR2 is SVGIG in the germline V gene (reference sequence). V lost 0 bases and J 0 bases, leaving 6 bases between the germline ends. CDR3 protein: CAWSVRSSGANVLTF. The DNA of the CDR3 is TGTGCCTGGAGTGTTCGCAGCTCTGGGGCCAACGTCCTGACTTTC.

This clonotype was seen many times. The chain has TRBV19 and TRBJ1-4; D perhaps matches TRBD1 (6 bases). Germline V CDR1 and CDR2: LNHDA, SQIVND (reference sequence). The CDR3 consists of 16 residues. V was trimmed by 3 bases and J by 10 bases, leaving 21 bases between them. Here the CDR3 DNA reads TGTGCCAGTAGTATTGGGGCCCAGAGGGGGATCGGAAAACTGTTTTTT. This gives the protein CASSIGAQRGIGKLFF.

The V call is TRBV12-3 or TRBV12-4, the J call TRBJ2-7; D might be TRBD2 (6 bases). This CDR3 contains 13 residues. V was pared by 7 bases and J by 4 bases, with 14 bases between. DNA of the CDR3: TGTGCCAGCAATTCCCTAGCGACATACGAGCAGTACTTC. Residues: CASNSLATYEQYF.

The rearrangement uses TRBV7-9 and TRBJ2-7; D possibly corresponds to TRBD1 (7 bases). The CDR3 is made up of 13 amino acids. V gave up 5 bases and J gave up 6 bases, with 14 bases separating them. CDR1 is SEHNR, CDR2 FQNEAQ, per germline (reference sequence). The CDR3 region is CASSNRQGGEQYF. As DNA, the CDR3 is TGTGCCAGCAGCAACCGACAGGGAGGCGAGCAGTACTTC. The full variable domain, its missing parts supplied by reference TRBV7-9 and TRBJ2-7, is DTGVSQNPRHKITKRGQNVTFRCDPISEHNRLYWYRQTLGQGPEFLTYFQNEAQLEKSRLLSDRFSAERPKGSFSTLEIQRTEQGDSAMYLCASSNRQGGEQYFGPGTRLTVT.

Judged by abundance, this clonotype is medium-sized. The rearrangement links TRBV20-1 to TRBJ1-6; 7 bases fit TRBD1. CDR1 and CDR2 (germline): DFQATT, SNEGSKA (reference sequence). The CDR3 spans 15 residues. The J segment lost 10 bases and the V segment lost 2 bases, leaving 11 bases of the junction unmatched. Written as DNA, the CDR3 is TGCAGTGCTAGACCCACAGGGGCGGTTGGATCACCCCTCCACTTT. It is translated as CSARPTGAVGSPLHF.

Details on this clonotype: This sequence is one base from a far larger clone and is likely a read error. V is TRBV6-2 or TRBV6-3 and J is TRBJ2-3; D is unclear. The V end lost 5 bases, the J end lost 3 bases, and 15 bases lay between the germline ends. The length of the CDR3 is 15 residues. Germline-derived CDR1 and CDR2 are MNHEY and SVGEGT. In DNA form, the CDR3 reads TGTGCCAGCAGTGTCGAAGGGCTCTGGACAGATACGCAGTATTTT. Encoded protein: CASSVEGLWTDTQYF.

The chain's CDR3 is CASTLGRMNTEAFF. The DNA of the CDR3 is TGTGCCAGCACCTTGGGACGGATGAACACTGAAGCTTTCTTT. The rearrangement links TRBV12-3 or TRBV12-4 to TRBJ1-1; D perhaps matches TRBD1 (5 bases). The CDR3 spans 14 residues. Between the trimmed V and J ends, which lost 7 bases and 0 bases, there was a span of 12 bases.

The rearrangement links TRBV19 to TRBJ2-2; 8 bases agree with TRBD2. CDR3 size: 15 residues. Germline-derived CDR1 and CDR2 are LNHDA and SQIVND (reference sequence). Trimming cost V 6 bases and J 17 bases; bases outside gene matches: 20. This chain's CDR3 is CASRDGRGNTGEFFF. CDR3 in DNA: TGTGCCAGTAGGGACGGGAGGGGGAACACCGGGGAGTTTTTTTTT.

The V and J genes are TRBV9 and TRBJ2-1; D is ambiguous. V was trimmed by 0 bases and J by 4 bases, leaving 11 bases between them. Germline V lookup: CDR1 SGDLS, CDR2 YYNGEE. The CDR3 has 15 residues. This chain's CDR3 is CASSVEGWGYNEQFF. In DNA, the CDR3 is TGTGCCAGCAGCGTAGAGGGTTGGGGATACAATGAGCAGTTCTTC.

The chain is built from TRBV11-2 and TRBJ2-7; no reliable D call. V gave up 3 bases and J gave up 2 bases, with 14 bases separating them. The CDR3 runs to 15 residues. The V gene's germline CDR1 is SGHAT and CDR2 FQNNGV. The CDR3 DNA is TGTGCCAGCAGCTTGGCCCCGGCACAAACCTACGAGCAGTACTTC. It codes for CASSLAPAQTYEQYF.

This clonotype appeared once. The gene calls are TRBV6-4 and TRBJ2-7, with 7 nucleotides matching TRBD2. J was trimmed by 2 bases and V by 7 bases; bases with no gene match: 14. CDR1 and CDR2 (germline): MRHNA, SNTAGT. The CDR3 sequence is 16 residues long. CDR3 amino acids: CASIYSSSSGTYEQYF. The CDR3 coding sequence is TGTGCCAGCATTTACTCTAGCTCTAGCGGTACCTACGAGCAGTACTTC.

The V call is TRBV18, the J call TRBJ1-1; a possible D gene is TRBD1 (6 bases). From germline, CDR1 is KGHSH and CDR2 LQKENI. This CDR3 comprises 14 residues. Trimming left V 5 bases short and J 0 bases short, with 10 bases between. The CDR3 DNA follows: TGTGCCAGCTCATCGAGGACAGTGAACACTGAAGCTTTCTTT. This translates into CASSSRTVNTEAFF. Filled out from reference TRBV18 and TRBJ1-1, the complete variable domain reads NAGVMQNPRHLVRRRGQEARLRCSPMKGHSHVYWYRQLPEEGLKFMVYLQKENIIDESGMPKERFSAEFPKEGPSILRIQQVVRGDSAAYFCASSSRTVNTEAFFGQGTRLTVV.

The chain links TRBV19 to TRBJ2-3, with D perhaps matching TRBD1 (6 bases). The V and J ends lost 5 bases and 0 bases respectively, with 12 bases between them. Germline V gene sequence: CDR1 LNHDA, CDR2 SQIVND (reference sequence). The CDR3 extends over 15 amino acids. CDR3 sequence reads: CASSPKDRSTDTQYF. CDR3 sequence (DNA): TGTGCCAGTAGTCCAAAGGACAGAAGCACAGATACGCAGTATTTT.